In this sample, the clone carrying this T cell receptor (beta chain) turned up a few times. Its antigen is still unknown. Mismatch with germline at one junction end may stem from a read error. The data derive from a study of T cell repertoires in cytomegalovirus infection. About the study: Through public TCR beta signatures, both CMV infection and matching HLA type were indicated.

Study-wide results and limits: It was HLA-C-restricted CMV-specific TCR beta clonotypes that dominated the response ex vivo. Cumulative public TCR beta family frequency identified carriers of CMV plus the relevant HLA.

The CDR3 loop spans 12 amino acids. The germline gives CDR1 SEHNR, CDR2 FQNEAQ (reference sequence). TCRdb fed the reads into MiXCR, producing one record per CDR3 protein. The repertoire holds approximately 500,000 distinct CDR3 sequences, with approximately 15% as singletons. Sample: CD8+ T cells from PBMCs. This clonotype was obtained from a human donor in good health (CMV status not recorded). Some clones in this sample may be carry-over from other donors' samples. The chain joins TRBV7-9 to TRBJ2-7; D not certain. The CDR3 bases are TGTGCCAGCAGCACGCTAGGTACCGGGCTCCTCTTC. Amino acids: CASSTLGTGLLF.